This T cell receptor (beta chain) was sequenced during a study of cytomegalovirus exposure and HLA in healthy donors. About the study: An early release of data contained approximately 80 million unique TCRs, which came from HLA-typed donors.

PCR used 60 Vbeta primers and 13 Jbeta primers. Sequenced by immunoSEQ multiplex PCR; TCRdb stores in-frame clones only, minus some. Counted here are roughly 140,000 clones, roughly 78% occurring once; the ten biggest clones make up about 2.2%. The CDR3 extends over 14 amino acids. The V end was cut by 8 bases, the J end by 1 base, with 12 bases between. Germline CDR1 reads ENHRY; CDR2 reads SYGVKD. Regarding donors, all were healthy bone marrow donors. About this clone: Its antigen is unknown.

Study outcomes and limitations: Reported performance of the classifier showed diagnosis of cytomegalovirus status with high specificity and sensitivity.

The sequenced sample was PBMCs. V is TRBV10-3 and J is TRBJ2-4; tentative D call: TRBD1 (5 bases). The source is a man aged 30 to 45 in good health and CMV-seronegative. CDR3 DNA: TGTGCCATCGCACGGACAATGGCCAAAAACATTCAGTACTTC. It translates to CAIARTMAKNIQYF.